A single sample is the source of the 25 T cell receptor beta chains below, sequenced in a study of spatial heterogeneity in lung cancer. Documented time point: sample taken at primary tumor resection. TCRdb recomputed calls from the 5' RACE reads with MiXCR, one row per CDR3 protein. This sample has under 25,000 distinct CDR3 sequences, with 4.5% to 7% found just once. Here the sequenced sample was PBMCs, taken at surgery. All receptors come from a male donor with early-stage non-small cell lung cancer.

The table lists this clonotype with many counts. The gene calls are TRBV5-4 and TRBJ2-7; weak D call: TRBD1 (5 bases). The ends were cut back, 0 bases at V and 2 bases at J, with 9 bases in the middle. The CDR3 totals 14 residues. Per germline, CDR1 SGHNT and CDR2 YYREEE (reference sequence). The DNA of the CDR3 is TGTGCCAGCAGCTTGGGACAGCCTACCTACGAGCAGTACTTC. Translation gives CASSLGQPTYEQYF.

The rearrangement joins TRBV4-3 to TRBJ2-1; D gene uncertain. The CDR3 has 17 residues. Trimming removed 0 bases at V and 8 bases at J, with 20 bases between. Per the germline V gene, CDR1 is LGHNA and CDR2 is YSLEER. In DNA, the CDR3 is TGCGCCAGCAGCCAAGACTTTACCTCAATCGGCGCCGATGAGCAGTTCTTC. It specifies CASSQDFTSIGADEQFF.

This chain joins TRBV7-9 and TRBJ2-7, with TRBD1 matching over 9 bases. The CDR3 has 14 amino acids. V lost 5 bases, J lost 2 bases, and 4 bases stayed unmatched. Germline V lookup: CDR1 SEHNR, CDR2 FQNEAQ (reference sequence). The DNA for the CDR3 is TGTGCCAGCAGCCTTGACAGGGGGACCTACGAGCAGTACTTC. Translation gives CASSLDRGTYEQYF.

This clonotype was found a few times. The rearrangement joins TRBV6-2 or TRBV6-3 to TRBJ2-5; D perhaps matches TRBD2 (6 bases). CDR1 and CDR2 (germline): MNHEY, SVGEGT. V lost 2 bases and J lost 5, with 12 bases in between. The CDR3 length is 14 residues. The CDR3 DNA follows: TGTGCCAGCAGTTACGGTCCGCTAGCGGAGACCCAGTACTTC. It codes for CASSYGPLAETQYF.

This clonotype was observed many times. V gene TRBV5-1 combines with J gene TRBJ2-5, with a possible D match to TRBD2 (6 bases). The CDR3 is made up of 14 amino acids. Trimming took 3 bases from V and 3 from J, leaving 12 bases between them. Germline V gives CDR1 SGHRS, CDR2 YFSETQ. The CDR3 sequence is CASSWGLNEETQYF. In nucleotides, the CDR3 is TGCGCCAGCAGCTGGGGACTGAACGAAGAGACCCAGTACTTC.

This clonotype was seen ten or more times. This chain joins TRBV7-2 and TRBJ2-3; possible D gene TRBD1, 8 bases. Trimming pared 6 bases from V and 0 bases from J, leaving 22 bases between. Germline V lookup: CDR1 SGHTA, CDR2 FQGNSA. CDR3 length equals 18 residues. The CDR3 bases are TGTGCCAGCAGGGGAGGGACAGGACAAATCCTTAGCACAGATACGCAGTATTTT. Translating it yields CASRGGTGQILSTDTQYF.

This clonotype was counted ten times or more. V is TRBV12-3 or TRBV12-4 and J is TRBJ2-1; D possibly uses TRBD1 or TRBD2 (5 bases each). The CDR3 extends over 15 amino acids. With 1 base removed from V and 6 bases from J, the gap between germline ends came to 13 bases. The CDR3 spells CASSLGVGVTNEQFF. CDR3 nucleotide sequence: TGTGCCAGCAGTTTAGGAGTGGGGGTGACCAATGAGCAGTTCTTC.

This clonotype showed up many times. The chain joins TRBV5-1 to TRBJ2-1; D uncertain. Trimming removed 1 base at V and 6 bases at J, with 8 bases between. This CDR3 has 13 amino acids. The germline V gene has CDR1 SGHRS and CDR2 YFSETQ. CDR3 loop: CASSLTASNEQFF. CDR3 nucleotide sequence: TGCGCCAGCAGCTTGACGGCGTCCAATGAGCAGTTCTTC. Full variable domain (rest looked up from reference TRBV5-1 and TRBJ2-1): KAGVTQTPRYLIKTRGQQVTLSCSPISGHRSVSWYQQTPGQGLQFLFEYFSETQRNKGNFPGRFSGRQFSNSRSEMNVSTLELGDSALYLCASSLTASNEQFFGPGTRLTVL.

This clonotype was recorded many times. The chain joins TRBV19 to TRBJ2-7; D is possibly TRBD1 (5 bases). The germline gives CDR1 LNHDA, CDR2 SQIVND (reference sequence). The CDR3 extends over 15 amino acids. The ends were cut back, 6 bases at V and 0 bases at J, with 15 bases in the middle. CDR3 loop: CASSRMGRASYEQYF. The CDR3 coding sequence is TGTGCCAGTAGCCGAATGGGCAGGGCCTCCTACGAGCAGTACTTC. Full variable domain (remainder filled in from reference TRBV19 and TRBJ2-7): DGGITQSPKYLFRKEGQNVTLSCEQNLNHDAMYWYRQDPGQGLRLIYYSQIVNDFQKGDIAEGYSVSREKKESFPLTVTSAQKNPTAFYLCASSRMGRASYEQYFGPGTRLTVT.

V and J are TRBV12-3 or TRBV12-4 and TRBJ2-7; tentatively, D is TRBD1 (6 bases). The CDR3 runs 15 residues. Trimming shortened V by 0 bases and J by 3 bases, and 12 bases separated the two germline ends. The CDR3 coding sequence is TGTGCCAGCAGTTTAGCGCTTGGGACATACTACGAGCAGTACTTC. It translates to CASSLALGTYYEQYF.

This clonotype was picked up many times. This chain connects TRBV25-1 to TRBJ2-1; no clear D gene. This CDR3 contains 13 residues. In germline, CDR1 is MGHDK, CDR2 SYGVNS. V lost 6 bases and J 7 bases, leaving 13 bases between the germline ends. CDR3 protein: CASRGSGLNEQFF. The CDR3, as DNA: TGTGCCAGCAGGGGCTCGGGTTTAAATGAGCAGTTCTTC.

This clonotype was recorded at least ten times. The V and J genes are TRBV5-1 and TRBJ2-2; 14 nucleotides line up with TRBD2. Germline-derived CDR1 and CDR2 are SGHRS and YFSETQ. V dropped 2 bases and J dropped 6; count of bases not matched to a gene: 6. CDR3 length equals 17 residues. The CDR3 spells CASSFSGTSGGSGELFF. Here the CDR3 DNA reads TGCGCCAGCAGCTTTTCCGGGACTAGCGGGGGATCCGGGGAGCTGTTTTTT.

This clonotype is medium-sized (0.01 to 0.1%) by share. V is TRBV5-1 and J is TRBJ2-1; TRBD2 matches 7 bases. J lost 7 bases, V lost 5 bases, and 18 bases had no gene match. The CDR3 is 17 amino acids. Germline CDR1 and CDR2: SGHRS and YFSETQ. The CDR3 region has the DNA TGCGCCAGCAGTTTATCGCCCTTAGCGGGTTCGTCGAATGAGCAGTTCTTC. It specifies CASSLSPLAGSSNEQFF.

This clonotype was counted a few times. The chain carries TRBV20-1 and TRBJ2-5; D perhaps matches TRBD2 (5 bases). Looked up from germline, CDR1 is DFQATT and CDR2 is SNEGSKA (reference sequence). Trimming removed 6 bases from V and 5 bases from J, with 16 bases in between. This CDR3 has 13 amino acids. The CDR3 is CSAPGRGRETQYF. The DNA for the CDR3 is TGCAGTGCCCCAGGACGGGGTCGCGAGACCCAGTACTTC.

Many counts were recorded for this clonotype. This chain uses TRBV29-1 with TRBJ2-5; D not certain. There are 14 residues in the CDR3. Per the germline V gene, CDR1 is SQVTM and CDR2 is ANQGSEA. V was clipped by 4 bases and J by 2 bases, with 14 bases between them. The CDR3 loop is CSVVSGPLQETQYF. The CDR3 DNA is TGCAGCGTTGTGTCAGGACCGCTACAAGAGACCCAGTACTTC.

CDR3 DNA: TGCGCCAGCAGCCTCGGGACAGGGGGTTTCCGAAGCTACGAGCAGTACTTC. It encodes CASSLGTGGFRSYEQYF. The chain joins TRBV5-1 to TRBJ2-7, with 11 bases fitting TRBD1. Germline V CDR1 and CDR2: SGHRS, YFSETQ. This CDR3 has 17 residues. Losses at the gene ends were 4 bases for V and 3 bases for J; bases not matched to a gene: 12. Using reference TRBV5-1 and TRBJ2-7 for the parts outside the CDR3, the full variable domain is KAGVTQTPRYLIKTRGQQVTLSCSPISGHRSVSWYQQTPGQGLQFLFEYFSETQRNKGNFPGRFSGRQFSNSRSEMNVSTLELGDSALYLCASSLGTGGFRSYEQYFGPGTRLTVT.

There are many counts of this clonotype. This chain's CDR3 is CASSLAGTQPQHF. CDR3 sequence (DNA): TGCGCCAGCAGCTTGGCAGGGACTCAGCCCCAGCATTTT. The chain is built from TRBV5-1 and TRBJ1-5; maybe TRBD1 (5 bases). V gave up 0 bases and J gave up 6 bases, with 7 bases separating them. The CDR3 is 13 residues long. Germline values: CDR1 SGHRS, CDR2 YFSETQ.

The rearrangement links TRBV30 to TRBJ2-5; TRBD1 matches 7 bases. V lost 0 bases and J lost 0; bases outside the gene matches: 4. This CDR3 spans 15 amino acids. Germline CDR1 is GTSNPN and CDR2 is SVGIG (reference sequence). CDR3 residues: CAWSVQGRHQETQYF. The CDR3 DNA reads as TGTGCCTGGAGTGTACAGGGGCGCCACCAAGAGACCCAGTACTTC.

The chain combines TRBV6-6 with TRBJ2-2; 8 nucleotides align to TRBD1. The CDR3 consists of 16 residues. CDR1 is MNHNY and CDR2 is SVGAGI in the germline V gene (reference sequence). The V and J ends lost 5 bases and 4 bases, in that order; junction bases with no gene match: 9. CDR3 DNA sequence: TGTGCCAGCAGTGTAGAGAGGACAGGGTCCACCGGGGAGCTGTTTTTT. It yields the protein CASSVERTGSTGELFF.

This clonotype is labeled as medium-sized. The chain carries TRBV7-9 and TRBJ2-3, with TRBD2 identical over 8 bases. After removal of 1 base from V and 1 base from J, the junction contained 7 bases not matched to a gene. The germline V gene encodes CDR1 SEHNR and CDR2 FQNEAQ (reference sequence). This CDR3 is 17 amino acids long. The CDR3: CASSLGSAGGRTDTQYF. CDR3 nucleotide sequence: TGTGCCAGCAGCTTAGGGTCGGCGGGGGGCCGCACAGATACGCAGTATTTT.

In its sample, this clonotype was seen many times. The chain employs TRBV7-8 and TRBJ2-1, with a weak D call TRBD2 (6 bases). This CDR3 has 13 residues. Germline-derived CDR1 and CDR2 are SGHVS and FQNEAQ. V shed 5 bases and J shed 5 bases, with 10 bases lying between them. CDR3: CASSRGEHNEQFF. Written as DNA, the CDR3 is TGTGCCAGCAGCCGCGGGGAGCACAATGAGCAGTTCTTC.

This clonotype was detected many times. The chain couples TRBV21-1 to TRBJ1-1. TRBV21-1 is designated a pseudogene. The CDR3 extends over 14 amino acids. The CDR3 loop reads CASSKARPALEAFF. CDR3 sequence (DNA): TGTGCCAGCAGCAAAGCAAGGCCAGCCCTAGAAGCTTTCTTT.

This clonotype has a count of ten or more. The rearrangement links TRBV5-1 to TRBJ2-1; D unclear. Germline V gives CDR1 SGHRS, CDR2 YFSETQ. The CDR3 is 13 residues long. V dropped 1 base and J dropped 5 bases, with 7 bases sitting between them. The CDR3 is CASSLSGDNEQFF. The CDR3 DNA reads TGCGCCAGCAGCTTGTCAGGAGACAATGAGCAGTTCTTC.

This clonotype showed up just a few times. V and J are TRBV12-3 or TRBV12-4 and TRBJ2-7; 9 nucleotides line up with TRBD1. The junction had 7 bases not matched to a gene; V was cut back by 6 bases and J by 4 bases. The CDR3 sequence is 14 residues long. DNA of the CDR3: TGTGCCAGCAGCCGGGGACAGGGAGCGTACGAGCAGTACTTC. It encodes CASSRGQGAYEQYF.

The V and J genes are TRBV12-3 or TRBV12-4 and TRBJ2-3; D is uncertain. The ends were cut back, 7 bases at V and 2 bases at J, with 7 bases in the middle. The CDR3 is 12 amino acids. The CDR3 bases are TGTGCCAGCACCTCAACCACAGATACGCAGTATTTT. Translating it yields CASTSTTDTQYF.